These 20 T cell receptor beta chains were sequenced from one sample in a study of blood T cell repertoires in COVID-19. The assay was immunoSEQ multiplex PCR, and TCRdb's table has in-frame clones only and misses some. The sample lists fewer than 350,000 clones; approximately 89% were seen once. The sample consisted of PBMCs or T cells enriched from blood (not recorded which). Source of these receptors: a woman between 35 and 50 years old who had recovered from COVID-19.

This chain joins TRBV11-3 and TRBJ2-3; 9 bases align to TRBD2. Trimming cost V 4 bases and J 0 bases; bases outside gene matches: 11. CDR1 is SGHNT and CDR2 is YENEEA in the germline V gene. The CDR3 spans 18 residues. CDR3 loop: CASSSGLAWTPSTDTQYF. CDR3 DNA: TGTGCCAGCAGCTCGGGACTAGCCTGGACGCCTAGCACAGATACGCAGTATTTT.

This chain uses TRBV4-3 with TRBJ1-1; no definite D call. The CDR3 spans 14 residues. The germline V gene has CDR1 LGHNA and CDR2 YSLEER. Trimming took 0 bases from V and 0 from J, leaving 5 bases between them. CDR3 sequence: CASSQETMNTEAFF. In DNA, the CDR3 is TGCGCCAGCAGCCAAGAAACAATGAACACTGAAGCTTTCTTT.

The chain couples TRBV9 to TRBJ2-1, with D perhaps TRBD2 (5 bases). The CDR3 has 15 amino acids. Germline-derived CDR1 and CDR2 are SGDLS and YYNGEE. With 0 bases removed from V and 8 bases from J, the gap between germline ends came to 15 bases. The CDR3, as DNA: TGTGCCAGCAGCGTAGAGACGGGAATAGTCGATGAGCAGTTCTTC. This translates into CASSVETGIVDEQFF. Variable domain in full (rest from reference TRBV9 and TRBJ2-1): DSGVTQTPKHLITATGQRVTLRCSPRSGDLSVYWYQQSLDQGLQFLIQYYNGEERAKGNILERFSAQQFPDLHSELNLSSLELGDSALYFCASSVETGIVDEQFFGPGTRLTVL.

Here the CDR3 DNA reads TGCGCCAGCAGCCGGACACTTGCGGCCGCGGGGCAGACGCTTTACGAGCAGTACTTC. This sequence encodes CASSRTLAAAGQTLYEQYF. V usage is TRBV4-1 and J usage is TRBJ2-7, with D tentatively TRBD2 (6 bases). Germline V gene sequence: CDR1 MGHRA, CDR2 YSYEKL. The CDR3 contains 19 residues. V was cut by 4 bases and J by 4 bases, with 29 bases left in between.

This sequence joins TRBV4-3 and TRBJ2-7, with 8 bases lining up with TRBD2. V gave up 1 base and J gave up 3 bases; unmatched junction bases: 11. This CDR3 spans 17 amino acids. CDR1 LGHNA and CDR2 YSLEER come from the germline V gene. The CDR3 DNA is TGCGCCAGCAGCCAAGTATCGCTAGCGGGTGACTACTACGAGCAGTACTTC. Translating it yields CASSQVSLAGDYYEQYF.

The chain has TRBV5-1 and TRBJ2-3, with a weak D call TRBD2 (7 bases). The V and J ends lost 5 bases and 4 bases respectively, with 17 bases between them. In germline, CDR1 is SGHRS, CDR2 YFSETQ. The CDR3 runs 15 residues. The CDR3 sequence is CASSSSGGPADTQYF. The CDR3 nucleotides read TGCGCCAGCAGTTCCTCCGGGGGGCCGGCAGATACGCAGTATTTT. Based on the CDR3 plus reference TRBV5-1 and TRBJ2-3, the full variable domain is KAGVTQTPRYLIKTRGQQVTLSCSPISGHRSVSWYQQTPGQGLQFLFEYFSETQRNKGNFPGRFSGRQFSNSRSEMNVSTLELGDSALYLCASSSSGGPADTQYFGPGTRLTVL.

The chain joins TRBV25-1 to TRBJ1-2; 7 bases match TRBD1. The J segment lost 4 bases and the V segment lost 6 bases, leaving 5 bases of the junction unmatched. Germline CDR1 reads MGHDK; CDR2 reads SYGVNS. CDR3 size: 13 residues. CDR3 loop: CASRNRGSYGYTF. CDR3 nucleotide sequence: TGTGCCAGCAGGAACAGGGGCAGCTATGGCTACACCTTC.

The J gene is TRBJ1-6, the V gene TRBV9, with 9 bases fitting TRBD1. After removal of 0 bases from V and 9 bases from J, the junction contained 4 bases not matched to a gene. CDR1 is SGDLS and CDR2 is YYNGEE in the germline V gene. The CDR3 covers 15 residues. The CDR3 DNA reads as TGTGCCAGCAGCGTAGACAGGGGGCTGGGTTCACCCCTCCACTTT. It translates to CASSVDRGLGSPLHF.

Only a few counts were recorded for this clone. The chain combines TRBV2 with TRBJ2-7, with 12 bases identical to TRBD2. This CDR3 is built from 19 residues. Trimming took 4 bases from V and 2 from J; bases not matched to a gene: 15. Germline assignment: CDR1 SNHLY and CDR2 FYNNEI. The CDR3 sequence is CASSVPPLLAGGQTYEQYF. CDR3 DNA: TGTGCCAGCAGTGTGCCCCCACTACTAGCGGGGGGCCAGACCTACGAGCAGTACTTC.

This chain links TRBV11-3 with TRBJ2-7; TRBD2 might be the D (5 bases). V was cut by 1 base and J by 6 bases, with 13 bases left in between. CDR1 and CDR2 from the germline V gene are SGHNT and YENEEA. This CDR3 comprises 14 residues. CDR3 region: CASSLVVRGSEQYF. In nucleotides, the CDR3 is TGTGCCAGCAGCTTAGTGGTACGGGGTAGCGAGCAGTACTTC.

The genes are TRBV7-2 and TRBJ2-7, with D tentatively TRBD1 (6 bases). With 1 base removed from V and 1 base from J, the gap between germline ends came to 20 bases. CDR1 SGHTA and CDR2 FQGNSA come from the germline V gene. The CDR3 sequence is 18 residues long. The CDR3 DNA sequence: TGTGCCAGCAGCTTAGAACAAGGGGACAAAACCAGTTCCTACGAGCAGTACTTC. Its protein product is CASSLEQGDKTSSYEQYF.

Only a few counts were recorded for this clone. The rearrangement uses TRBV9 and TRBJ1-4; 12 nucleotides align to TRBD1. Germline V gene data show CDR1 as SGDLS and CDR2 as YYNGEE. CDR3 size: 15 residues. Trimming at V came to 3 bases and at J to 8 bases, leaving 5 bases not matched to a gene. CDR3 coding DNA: TGTGCCAGCAGCGCGGGACAGGGGGCGAGGGAAAAACTGTTTTTT. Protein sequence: CASSAGQGAREKLFF.

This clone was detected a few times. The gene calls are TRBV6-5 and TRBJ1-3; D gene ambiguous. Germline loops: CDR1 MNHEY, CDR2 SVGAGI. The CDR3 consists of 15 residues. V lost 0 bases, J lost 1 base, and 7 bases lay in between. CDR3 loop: CASSYSIASGNTIYF. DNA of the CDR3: TGTGCCAGCAGTTACTCAATTGCGTCTGGAAACACCATATATTTT.

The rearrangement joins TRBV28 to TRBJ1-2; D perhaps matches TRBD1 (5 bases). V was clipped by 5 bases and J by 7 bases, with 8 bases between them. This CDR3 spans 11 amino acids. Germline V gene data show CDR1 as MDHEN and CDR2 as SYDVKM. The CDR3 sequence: CASSAGFGYTF. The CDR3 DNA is TGTGCCAGCAGTGCAGGGTTTGGCTACACCTTC.

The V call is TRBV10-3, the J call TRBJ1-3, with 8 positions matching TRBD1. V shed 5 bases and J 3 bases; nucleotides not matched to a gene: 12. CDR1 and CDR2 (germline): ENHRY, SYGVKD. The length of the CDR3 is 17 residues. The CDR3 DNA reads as TGTGCCATCAGTCTTGGGAAGGACAGGGAGGTTGGAAACACCATATATTTT. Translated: CAISLGKDREVGNTIYF.

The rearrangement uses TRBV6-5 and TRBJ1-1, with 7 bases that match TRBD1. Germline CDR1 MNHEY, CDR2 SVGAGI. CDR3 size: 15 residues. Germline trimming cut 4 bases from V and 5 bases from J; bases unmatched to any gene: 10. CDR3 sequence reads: CASSSGTAPRTEAFF. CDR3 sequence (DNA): TGTGCCAGCAGTTCGGGGACAGCCCCGAGGACTGAAGCTTTCTTT.

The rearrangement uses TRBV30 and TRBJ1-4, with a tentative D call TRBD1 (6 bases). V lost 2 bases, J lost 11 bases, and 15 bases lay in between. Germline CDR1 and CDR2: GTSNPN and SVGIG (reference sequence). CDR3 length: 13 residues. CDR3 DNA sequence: TGTGCCTGGAGTTCTCAGGGGCGGGAGAAACTGTTTTTT. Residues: CAWSSQGREKLFF.

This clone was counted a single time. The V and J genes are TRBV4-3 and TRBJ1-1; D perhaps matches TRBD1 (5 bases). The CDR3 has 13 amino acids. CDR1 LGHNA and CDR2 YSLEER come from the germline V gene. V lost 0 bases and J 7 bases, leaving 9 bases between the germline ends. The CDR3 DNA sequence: TGCGCCAGCAGCCAAGATAGGGGAAGTGAAGCTTTCTTT. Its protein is CASSQDRGSEAFF.

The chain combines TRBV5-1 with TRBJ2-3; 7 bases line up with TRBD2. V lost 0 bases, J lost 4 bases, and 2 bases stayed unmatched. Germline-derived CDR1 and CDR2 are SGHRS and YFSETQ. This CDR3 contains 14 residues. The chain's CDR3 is CASSLGTRADTQYF. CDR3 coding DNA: TGCGCCAGCAGCTTGGGGACTAGGGCAGATACGCAGTATTTT.

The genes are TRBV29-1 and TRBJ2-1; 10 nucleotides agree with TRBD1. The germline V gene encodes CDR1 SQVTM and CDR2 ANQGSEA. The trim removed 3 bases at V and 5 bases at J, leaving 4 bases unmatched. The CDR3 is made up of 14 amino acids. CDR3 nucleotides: TGCAGCGTTGATGGGACAGGGGTTCACAATGAGCAGTTCTTC. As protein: CSVDGTGVHNEQFF.